The clone carrying this T cell receptor delta chain has at least ten counts. TCRdb re-called the multiplex PCR reads through CATT. There are 45,000 to 70,000 delta-chain clones in the sample; 1.7% occur only once, and over 14% lies in the top ten. Germline CDR1 reads TSWWSYY; CDR2 reads QGS. This CDR3 contains 18 residues. Trimming removed 1 base from V and 4 bases from J; junction bases left unmatched: 13. This entry belongs to a study of γδ T cells in repeated Plasmodium falciparum infection. Vgamma9/Vdelta2+ and Vdelta2-negative gammadelta T cells were flow-sorted from PBMC for bulk sequencing. The chain combines TRDV1 with TRDJ1; 9 bases align to TRDD3. The sequenced sample consisted of gamma-delta T cells from blood. The sequence came from a pool of human donors (malaria-infected and uninfected, not separated). The CDR3 DNA reads as TGTGCTCTTGGGGAACCATTACGGGGATACGTCAGAGACGATAAACTCATCTTT. Protein product: CALGEPLRGYVRDDKLIF.